This T cell receptor beta chain was sequenced during a study of high-grade serous ovarian cancer treatment subgroups. Profiled with immunoSEQ multiplex PCR; TCRdb holds only in-frame clones, not every one. This sample carries over 8,500 clones, roughly nine tenths of them seen once, and the ten largest clones take 1.5% to 2%. Tumor tissue was taken before any definitive surgery or chemotherapy was given. V lost 6 bases and J lost 5, with 14 bases in between. The CDR3 contains 13 residues. Germline CDR1 reads MNHEY; CDR2 reads SMNVEV (reference sequence). The sample taken for sequencing was tumor tissue. This chain connects TRBV27 to TRBJ2-7, with D perhaps matching TRBD1 (5 bases). The sequence was obtained from a human donor with high-grade serous ovarian cancer. CDR3 region: CASRDQGWHEQYF. CDR3 sequence (DNA): TGTGCCAGCAGGGACCAGGGTTGGCACGAGCAGTACTTC.